In this sample, the clone carrying this T cell receptor beta chain turned up a few times. What it binds is unknown. MiXCR, run by TCRdb on the 5' RACE reads, gives a single entry per CDR3 protein. The sample records some 300,000 distinct CDR3 sequences, around 9.3% being singletons. The data derive from a study of T cells after yellow fever vaccination. Across the study: SMART-Seq v4 Ultra Low Input served to prepare low-cell-number fractions. Findings of the study overall: Clones that expanded after primary vaccination mostly reappeared after the booster (roughly 96% CD4, 75% to 90% CD8). Bulk-population clonotypes that are abundant could appear as contaminants in FACS-sorted repertoires.

The germline V and J ends were trimmed by 5 bases and 4 bases, with 11 bases remaining between them. Germline V lookup: CDR1 SQVTM, CDR2 ANQGSEA. The CDR3 totals 13 residues. The clonotype originates from a man aged 18 to 29 who received the YFV17D yellow fever vaccine. This material consisted of CD4+ T cells sorted from PBMCs, taken 5 days after the yellow fever booster vaccination. The chain combines TRBV29-1 with TRBJ2-2; D call uncertain. The CDR3 sequence is CSVIVRRTGELFF. DNA for the CDR3: TGCAGCGTTATCGTCAGGCGCACCGGGGAGCTGTTTTTT.